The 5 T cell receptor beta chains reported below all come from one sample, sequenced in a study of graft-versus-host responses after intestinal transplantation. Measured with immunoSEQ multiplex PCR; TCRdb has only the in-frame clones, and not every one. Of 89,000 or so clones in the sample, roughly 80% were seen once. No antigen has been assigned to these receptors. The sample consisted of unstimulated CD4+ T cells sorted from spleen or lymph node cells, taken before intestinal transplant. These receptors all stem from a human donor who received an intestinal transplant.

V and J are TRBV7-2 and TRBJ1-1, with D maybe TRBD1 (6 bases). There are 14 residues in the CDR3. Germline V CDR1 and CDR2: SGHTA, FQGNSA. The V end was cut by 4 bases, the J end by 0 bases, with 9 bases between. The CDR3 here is CASSSQGMNTEAFF. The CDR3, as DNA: TGTGCCAGCAGCTCACAGGGCATGAACACTGAAGCTTTCTTT.

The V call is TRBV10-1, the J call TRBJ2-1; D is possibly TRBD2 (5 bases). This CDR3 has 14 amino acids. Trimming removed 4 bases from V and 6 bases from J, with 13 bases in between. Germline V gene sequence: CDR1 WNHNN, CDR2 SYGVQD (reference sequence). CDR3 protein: CASSAPSKANEQFF. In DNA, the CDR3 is TGCGCCAGCAGTGCGCCTAGCAAAGCCAATGAGCAGTTCTTC.

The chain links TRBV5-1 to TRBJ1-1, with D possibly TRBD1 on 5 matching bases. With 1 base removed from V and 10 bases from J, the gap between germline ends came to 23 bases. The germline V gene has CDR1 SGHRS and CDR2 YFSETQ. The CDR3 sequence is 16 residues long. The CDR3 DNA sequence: TGCGCCAGCAGCTTGTGGGGATCGCAGGGAGGAAGGGGAGCTTTCTTT. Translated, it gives CASSLWGSQGGRGAFF.

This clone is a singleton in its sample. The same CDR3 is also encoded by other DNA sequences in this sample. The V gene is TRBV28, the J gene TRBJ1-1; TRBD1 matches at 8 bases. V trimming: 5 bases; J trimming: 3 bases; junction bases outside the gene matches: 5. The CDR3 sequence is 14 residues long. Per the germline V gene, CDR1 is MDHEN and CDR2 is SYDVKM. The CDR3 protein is CASSSGQGDTEAFF. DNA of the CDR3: TGTGCCAGCAGTAGTGGACAGGGTGACACTGAAGCTTTCTTT. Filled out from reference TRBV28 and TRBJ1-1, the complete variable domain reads DVKVTQSSRYLVKRTGEKVFLECVQDMDHENMFWYRQDPGLGLRLIYFSYDVKMKEKGDIPEGYSVSREKKERFSLILESASTNQTSMYLCASSSGQGDTEAFFGQGTRLTVV.

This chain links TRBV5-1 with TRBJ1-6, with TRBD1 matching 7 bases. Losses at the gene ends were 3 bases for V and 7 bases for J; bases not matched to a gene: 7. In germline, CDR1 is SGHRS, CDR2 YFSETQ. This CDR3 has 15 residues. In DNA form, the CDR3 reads TGCGCCAGCAGCTCCTGGGACAGCGGGAATTCACCCCTCCACTTT. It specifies CASSSWDSGNSPLHF.